This passage covers 14 T cell receptor beta chains from one sample sequenced in a study of cytomegalovirus exposure and HLA in healthy donors. Amplification used 60 Vbeta primers and 13 Jbeta primers. Libraries were prepared by immunoSEQ multiplex PCR; TCRdb keeps only in-frame clonotypes and omits some of them. This table holds about 140,000 clones, about 78% found once. The source material was PBMCs. Receptor source: a male donor in good health and CMV-seronegative.

This chain joins TRBV5-1 and TRBJ2-1; 8 bases line up with TRBD2. In germline, CDR1 is SGHRS, CDR2 YFSETQ. V shed 4 bases and J 6 bases; nucleotides not matched to a gene: 0. The CDR3 consists of 12 residues. CDR3 in DNA: TGCGCCAGCAGCACTAGCGGCAATGAGCAGTTCTTC. As protein: CASSTSGNEQFF.

The genes are TRBV5-1 and TRBJ2-7; 11 nucleotides align to TRBD2. After removal of 3 bases from V and 2 bases from J, the junction contained 4 bases not matched to a gene. There are 15 residues in the CDR3. Germline CDR1 SGHRS, CDR2 YFSETQ. CDR3: CASSSGLAVPYEQYF. The CDR3 region has the DNA TGCGCCAGCAGCTCGGGACTAGCGGTACCCTACGAGCAGTACTTC.

The chain combines TRBV29-1 with TRBJ2-7, with 7 bases aligning to TRBD1. The CDR3 extends over 14 amino acids. V was pared by 2 bases and J by 3 bases, with 7 bases of the junction left unmatched. Germline-derived CDR1 and CDR2 are SQVTM and ANQGSEA. CDR3 DNA: TGCAGCGTTGAATTTTCGGCAGGGGGCTACGAGCAGTACTTC. It translates to CSVEFSAGGYEQYF.

The chain recombines TRBV6-1 with TRBJ2-7; possible D gene TRBD1, 5 bases. The CDR3 covers 14 residues. Deletions cut 4 bases from V and 7 bases from J, with 17 bases between. CDR1 is MNHNS, CDR2 SASEGT, per germline. As DNA, the CDR3 is TGTGCCAGCAGTGCTTTTCAGCTTCAGGGAGAGCAGTACTTC. Amino acids: CASSAFQLQGEQYF.

Only one count was recorded for this clone. The J gene is TRBJ2-1, the V gene TRBV5-4; D might be TRBD1 (5 bases). Germline V CDR1 and CDR2: SGHNT, YYREEE (reference sequence). The CDR3 runs 15 residues. Trimming left V 5 bases short and J 5 bases short, with 17 bases between. CDR3 residues: CASRDNLNPHNEQFF. CDR3 DNA: TGTGCCAGCAGGGACAACTTAAACCCCCACAATGAGCAGTTCTTC. The complete variable domain, with remaining parts taken from reference TRBV5-4 and TRBJ2-1, reads ETGVTQSPTHLIKTRGQQVTLRCSSQSGHNTVSWYQQALGQGPQFIFQYYREEENGRGNFPPRFSGLQFPNYSSELNVNALELDDSALYLCASRDNLNPHNEQFFGPGTRLTVL.

The chain uses TRBV7-2 and TRBJ2-1; TRBD2 matches 8 bases. CDR1 is SGHTA, CDR2 FQGNSA, per germline. The CDR3 length is 15 residues. J was trimmed by 8 bases and V by 3 bases; bases with no gene match: 9. As DNA, the CDR3 is TGTGCCAGCAGCTTCGGGGGGGCCGGTTGGGATGAGCAGTTCTTC. This gives the protein CASSFGGAGWDEQFF.

This chain uses TRBV6-6 with TRBJ1-2; possibly TRBD1 for D (5 bases). Trimming cost V 0 bases and J 14 bases, with 10 bases left between them. Per germline, CDR1 MNHNY and CDR2 SVGAGI (reference sequence). The CDR3 covers 11 residues. CDR3 DNA: TGTGCCAGCAGTTACTCAACAGGAGAAACCTTC. Encoded protein: CASSYSTGETF.

The J gene is TRBJ1-3, the V gene TRBV18, with 9 bases identical to TRBD1. The CDR3 extends over 16 amino acids. Germline-derived CDR1 and CDR2 are KGHSH and LQKENI. The ends lost 8 bases at V and 7 bases at J; junction bases unmatched: 15. CDR3 in amino acids: CASTRQQGAIGNTIYF. For the CDR3, the DNA is TGTGCCAGCACGAGACAACAGGGGGCGATCGGCAACACCATATATTTT.

The chain couples TRBV6-6 to TRBJ1-1; D ambiguous. Germline V gene data show CDR1 as MNHNY and CDR2 as SVGAGI (reference sequence). The CDR3 covers 15 residues. V was pared by 0 bases and J by 0 bases, with 8 bases between. The CDR3 region has the DNA TGTGCCAGCAGTTACTCACCGGGGATGAACACTGAAGCTTTCTTT. The encoded protein is CASSYSPGMNTEAFF.

This sequence joins TRBV5-1 and TRBJ2-4; no firm D call. Deletions cut 6 bases from V and 1 base from J, with 11 bases between. Germline V lookup: CDR1 SGHRS, CDR2 YFSETQ. This CDR3 is built from 14 residues. DNA of the CDR3: TGCGCCAGCACCCCAGGTGGGGCCAAAAACATTCAGTACTTC. As protein: CASTPGGAKNIQYF.

The rearrangement links TRBV7-9 to TRBJ1-1; 8 positions match TRBD1. This CDR3 comprises 14 residues. The trim removed 1 base at V and 8 bases at J, leaving 6 bases unmatched. The germline V gene encodes CDR1 SEHNR and CDR2 FQNEAQ (reference sequence). The CDR3 DNA is TGTGCCAGCAGCTTAGATGGGACAGGCGTCGAAGCTTTCTTT. This sequence encodes CASSLDGTGVEAFF. The whole variable domain, filled in from reference TRBV7-9 and TRBJ1-1, reads DTGVSQNPRHKITKRGQNVTFRCDPISEHNRLYWYRQTLGQGPEFLTYFQNEAQLEKSRLLSDRFSAERPKGSFSTLEIQRTEQGDSAMYLCASSLDGTGVEAFFGQGTRLTVV.

The rearrangement links TRBV25-1 to TRBJ1-2; D might be TRBD1 (6 bases). V was shortened by 5 bases and J by 5 bases, with 9 bases between the two germline ends. The CDR3 runs 12 residues. Germline CDR1 reads MGHDK; CDR2 reads SYGVNS. The CDR3 DNA follows: TGTGCCAGCAGTCTACAGGGATATGGCTACACCTTC. Protein sequence: CASSLQGYGYTF.

In this sample, this clone turned up a few times. The chain carries TRBV5-6 and TRBJ1-4; 7 nucleotides line up with TRBD1. The CDR3 totals 14 residues. In germline, CDR1 is SGHDT, CDR2 YYEEEE. V was pared by 1 base and J by 6 bases, with 3 bases of the junction left unmatched. DNA for the CDR3: TGTGCCAGCAGCTTGACAGGGGTCTATGAAAAACTGTTTTTT. Its translation: CASSLTGVYEKLFF.

This clone occurred a few times. The CDR3 coding sequence is TGTGCTAGTGGTTTACCCGGGACCATCAGGGAGGACACTGAAGCTTTCTTT. Translated: CASGLPGTIREDTEAFF. This rearrangement joins TRBV12-5 to TRBJ1-1, with D possibly TRBD1 on 5 matching bases. CDR3 length equals 17 residues. V was pared by 3 bases and J by 3 bases, with 20 bases between. Germline V lookup: CDR1 LGHNT, CDR2 FRNRAP.